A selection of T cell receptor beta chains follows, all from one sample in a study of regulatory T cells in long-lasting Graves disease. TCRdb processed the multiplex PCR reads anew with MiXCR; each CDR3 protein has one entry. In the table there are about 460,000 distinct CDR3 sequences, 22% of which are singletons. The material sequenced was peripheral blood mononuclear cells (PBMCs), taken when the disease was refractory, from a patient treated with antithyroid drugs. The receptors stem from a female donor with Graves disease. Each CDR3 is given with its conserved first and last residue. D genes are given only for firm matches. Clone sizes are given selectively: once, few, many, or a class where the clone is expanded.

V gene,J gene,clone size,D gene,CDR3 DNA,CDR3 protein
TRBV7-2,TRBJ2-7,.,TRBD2,TGTGCCAGCAGCTCGGAAGCGGGGGGAACCTACGAGCAGTACTTC,CASSSEAGGTYEQYF
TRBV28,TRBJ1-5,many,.,TGTGCCAGCAGTTTTGCAGGGAATAGCAATCAGCCCCAGCATTTT,CASSFAGNSNQPQHF
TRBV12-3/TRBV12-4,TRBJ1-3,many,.,TGTGCCAGCAGTTTCTTTACGTACTCTGGAAACACCATATATTTT,CASSFFTYSGNTIYF
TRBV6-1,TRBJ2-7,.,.,TGTGCCAGCAGTCCCGGGGATTCAACCTACGAGCAGTACTTC,CASSPGDSTYEQYF
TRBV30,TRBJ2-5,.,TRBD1,TGTGCCTGGAGTGTAGACAGGGCCCCCTCGGAGACCCAGTACTTC,CAWSVDRAPSETQYF
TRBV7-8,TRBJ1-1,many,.,TGTGCCAGCAGCTTATCAAGATTTATGAACACTGAAGCTTTCTTT,CASSLSRFMNTEAFF
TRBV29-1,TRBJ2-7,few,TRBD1,TGCAGCGCAACGACAGGGGGCGATTTCAACGAGCAGTACTTC,CSATTGGDFNEQYF
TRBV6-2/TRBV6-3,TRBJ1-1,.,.,TGTGCCAGCTCAATATCAGAGAACACTGAAGCTTTCTTT,CASSISENTEAFF
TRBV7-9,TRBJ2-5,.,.,TGTGCCAGCAGACCCGAGCAATTAGAGGCCCAGTACTTC,CASRPEQLEAQYF
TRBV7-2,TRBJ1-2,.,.,TGTGCCAGCACACCAAGCTACACCTTC,CASTPSYTF
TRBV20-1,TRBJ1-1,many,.,TGCAGTCCTGGGCGCACTGAAGCTTTCTTT,CSPGRTEAFF
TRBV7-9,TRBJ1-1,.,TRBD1,TGTGCCAGCAGCTTAGCTCAGGGGGCTGCGGCTTTCTTT,CASSLAQGAAAFF
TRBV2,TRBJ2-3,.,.,TGTGCCAGCAGTCAGGAGACAGATACGCAGTATTTT,CASSQETDTQYF
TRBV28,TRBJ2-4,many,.,TGTGCCAGCAGTCCTACTGGGCCTTTAAACATTCAGTACTTC,CASSPTGPLNIQYF
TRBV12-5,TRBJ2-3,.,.,TGTGCTAGTGGTTTGGGAGGGACTAGCACAGATACGCAGTATTTT,CASGLGGTSTDTQYF
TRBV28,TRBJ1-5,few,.,TGTGCCAGCAATCTACTAATTAGCAATCAGCCCCAGCATTTT,CASNLLISNQPQHF
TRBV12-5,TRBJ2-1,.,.,TGTGCTAGTGGTTTTAGTCTAGCCCCACGGGATGAGCAGTTCTTC,CASGFSLAPRDEQFF
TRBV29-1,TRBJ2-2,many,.,TGCAGCGTACGGAACACCGGGGAGCTGTTTTTT,CSVRNTGELFF
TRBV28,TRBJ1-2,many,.,TGTGCCAGCAGCCCGGACAGCCACTATGGCTACACCTTC,CASSPDSHYGYTF
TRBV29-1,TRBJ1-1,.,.,TGCAGCGCAGAGGCGGGAACTCTGCTTCCGAACACTGAAGCTTTCTTT,CSAEAGTLLPNTEAFF
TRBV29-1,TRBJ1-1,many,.,TGCAGCGTTGGCAGGGGCAGTGAAGCTTTCTTT,CSVGRGSEAFF
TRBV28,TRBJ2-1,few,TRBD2,TGTGCCAGCGTTCGTAGCGGGGAGGGAAGCAATGAGCAGTTCTTC,CASVRSGEGSNEQFF
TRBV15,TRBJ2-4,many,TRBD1,TGTGCCACCAGCAGAGCTGGACAGGGAAACATTCAGTACTTC,CATSRAGQGNIQYF
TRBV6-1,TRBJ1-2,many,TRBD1,TGTGCCAGCAGTCAAGGTTTAGGGACAGCCTATGGCTACACCTTC,CASSQGLGTAYGYTF
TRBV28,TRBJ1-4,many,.,TGTGCCAGCAGTTCGCTCCGGGACACCCGAGAACTGTTTTTT,CASSSLRDTRELFF
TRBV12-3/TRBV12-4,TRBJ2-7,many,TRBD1,TGTGCCAGCAGTTTCTCAGGGGGCCCCTACGAGCAGTACTTC,CASSFSGGPYEQYF
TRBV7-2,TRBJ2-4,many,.,TGTGCCAGCAGCTTAAATCCTGGGGCTAGTGTAAACATTCAGTACTTC,CASSLNPGASVNIQYF
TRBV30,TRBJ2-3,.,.,TGTGCCTGGACGTTTAGAGATACGCAGTATTTT,CAWTFRDTQYF
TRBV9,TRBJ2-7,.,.,TGTGCCAGCAGCGCGAGCTTAAGCGGTTCCTACGAGCAGTACTTC,CASSASLSGSYEQYF
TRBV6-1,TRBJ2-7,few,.,TGTGCCAGCAGACTCAGGGCGTCCGAGCAGTACTTC,CASRLRASEQYF
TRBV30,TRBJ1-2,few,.,TGTGCCTGGAGTGTAACCGCCGGTAGGACCTTC,CAWSVTAGRTF
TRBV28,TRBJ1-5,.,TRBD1,TGTGCCAGCAGCTCCGGACAGGGCAATCGGCCCCAGCATTTT,CASSSGQGNRPQHF
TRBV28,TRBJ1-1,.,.,TGTGCCAGCGTACGAGACACTGGAGCTTTCTTT,CASVRDTGAFF
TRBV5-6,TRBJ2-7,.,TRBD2,TGTGCCAGCAGTCCGACCGGGACTAGCGGAACCTACGAGCAGTACTTC,CASSPTGTSGTYEQYF
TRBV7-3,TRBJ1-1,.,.,TGTGCCAGCAGTTCCAAGGGCCAGGGTGGCACTGAAGCTTTCTTT,CASSSKGQGGTEAFF
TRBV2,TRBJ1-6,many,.,TGTGCCAGCAGTGAACTCCCAGGGTACTTTTCACCCCTCCACTTT,CASSELPGYFSPLHF
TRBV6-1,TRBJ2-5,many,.,TGTGCCAGCAGTGTCACAGGGGAGGGGACCCAGTACTTC,CASSVTGEGTQYF
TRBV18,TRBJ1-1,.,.,TGTGCCAGCTCGCGCCTCCGGGAGACTGAAGCTTTCTTT,CASSRLRETEAFF
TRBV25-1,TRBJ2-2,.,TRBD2,TGTGCCAGCAGTGAAGCGAGACTAGCTGAGCTGTTTTTT,CASSEARLAELFF
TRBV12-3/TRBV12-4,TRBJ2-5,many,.,TGTGCCAGCAGTCCTCCGTTTAGGACCCAGTACTTC,CASSPPFRTQYF
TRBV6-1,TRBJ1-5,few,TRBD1,TGTGCCAGCAGTGAGGGGACAGGTATCATGAGGCCCCAGCATTTT,CASSEGTGIMRPQHF
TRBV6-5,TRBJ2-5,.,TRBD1,TGTGCCAGCAGTTACTCCGGACAGGTGCAAGAGACCCAGTACTTC,CASSYSGQVQETQYF
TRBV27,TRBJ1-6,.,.,TGTGCCAGCAGCCCTATACGGGTTCACTCACCCCTCCACTTT,CASSPIRVHSPLHF
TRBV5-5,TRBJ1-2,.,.,TGTGCCAGCAGCTTGTATGTTAGGACGGACCGCCCGTCTTTCAGCGGCTACACCTTC,CASSLYVRTDRPSFSGYTF